There are many counts of the clone carrying this TCR beta chain. MiXCR, applied by TCRdb to the 5' RACE reads, yields one record per CDR3 protein. The sample has roughly 100,000 distinct CDR3 sequences; 11% are singletons. Described time point: longitudinal time-point 3. This record belongs to a study of neurological immune-mediated disorders. The CDR3 loop spans 12 amino acids. Per the germline V gene, CDR1 is SGHTA and CDR2 is FQGNSA. Trimming stripped 5 bases from V and 10 bases from J, with 11 bases between. The clonotype originates from a female donor with HTLV-1-associated myelopathy (HAM/TSP). The specimen sequenced was PBMCs. J is TRBJ1-4 and V is TRBV7-2; no definite D call. The CDR3 region has the DNA TGTGCCAGCAGCACGCCGGGAGGAAAACTGTTTTTT. Translating it yields CASSTPGGKLFF.